The present T cell receptor (beta chain) was sequenced within a study of blood T cell repertoires in COVID-19. Study background: Whether acute or convalescent, the COVID-19 samples came from the United States, Italy and Spain. From T cells, B-cell-depleted T cells, or PBMCs came the material, which was cDNA or gDNA.

Original processing notes: For nucleated cells, counts were estimated from reference gene primer amplification. Libraries were prepared by immunoSEQ multiplex PCR; TCRdb keeps only in-frame clonotypes and omits some of them. That table furnishes V, J and clone size, whereas the DNA furnished D and trimming. The sample holds 150,000 to 200,000 clones, roughly 87% seen once. V shed 6 bases and J 4 bases; nucleotides not matched to a gene: 6. CDR3 size: 14 residues. Looked up from germline, CDR1 is MNHEY and CDR2 is SVGAGI. The V gene is TRBV6-5, the J gene TRBJ2-5, with TRBD2 matching over 9 bases. Material: peripheral blood. The sequence derives from a human donor in a cohort sampled during active COVID-19. CDR3 sequence (DNA): TGTGCCAGCAGGGTAGCGGGAGTAGCAGAGACCCAGTACTTC. This gives the protein CASRVAGVAETQYF.